Given below is one T cell receptor beta chain in context. Its antigen is still unknown. The data derive from a study of CD8 T cells in ankylosing spondylitis. Study results and limitations: In ankylosing spondylitis blood, a motif of 7 to 9 highly homologous TCR beta variants appeared characteristic.

TCRdb ran MiXCR on the 5' RACE reads and lists one entry per CDR3 protein. The sample lists some 400,000 distinct CDR3 sequences, around 20% occurring once. Per the germline V gene, CDR1 is SGHTA and CDR2 is FQGNSA. This CDR3 spans 15 amino acids. Deletions cut 1 base from V and 6 bases from J, with 15 bases between. The chain links TRBV7-2 to TRBJ1-2; D might be TRBD1 (6 bases). Sequenced input: blood, either unsorted or a sorted T cell fraction (not recorded which). The sequence came from a male donor with ankylosing spondylitis. The CDR3 bases are TGTGCCAGCAGCTTAGACGGACAGAGGGGCGATGGCTACACCTTC. Translating gives CASSLDGQRGDGYTF.